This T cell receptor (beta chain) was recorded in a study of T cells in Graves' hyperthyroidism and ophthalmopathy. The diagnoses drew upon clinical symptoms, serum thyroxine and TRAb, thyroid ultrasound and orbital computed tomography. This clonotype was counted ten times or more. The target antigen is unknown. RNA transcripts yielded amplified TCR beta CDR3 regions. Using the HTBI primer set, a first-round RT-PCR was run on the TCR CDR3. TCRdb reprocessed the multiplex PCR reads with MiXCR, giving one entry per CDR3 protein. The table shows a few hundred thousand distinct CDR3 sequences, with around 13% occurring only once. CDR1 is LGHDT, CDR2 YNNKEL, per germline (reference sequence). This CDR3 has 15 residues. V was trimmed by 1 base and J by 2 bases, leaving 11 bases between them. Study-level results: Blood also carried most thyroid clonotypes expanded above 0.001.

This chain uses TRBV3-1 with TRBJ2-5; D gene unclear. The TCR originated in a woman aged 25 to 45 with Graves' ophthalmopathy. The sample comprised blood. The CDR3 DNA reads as TGTGCCAGCAGCCAAGGTAGGACCCAACAAGAGACCCAGTACTTC. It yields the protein CASSQGRTQQETQYF.